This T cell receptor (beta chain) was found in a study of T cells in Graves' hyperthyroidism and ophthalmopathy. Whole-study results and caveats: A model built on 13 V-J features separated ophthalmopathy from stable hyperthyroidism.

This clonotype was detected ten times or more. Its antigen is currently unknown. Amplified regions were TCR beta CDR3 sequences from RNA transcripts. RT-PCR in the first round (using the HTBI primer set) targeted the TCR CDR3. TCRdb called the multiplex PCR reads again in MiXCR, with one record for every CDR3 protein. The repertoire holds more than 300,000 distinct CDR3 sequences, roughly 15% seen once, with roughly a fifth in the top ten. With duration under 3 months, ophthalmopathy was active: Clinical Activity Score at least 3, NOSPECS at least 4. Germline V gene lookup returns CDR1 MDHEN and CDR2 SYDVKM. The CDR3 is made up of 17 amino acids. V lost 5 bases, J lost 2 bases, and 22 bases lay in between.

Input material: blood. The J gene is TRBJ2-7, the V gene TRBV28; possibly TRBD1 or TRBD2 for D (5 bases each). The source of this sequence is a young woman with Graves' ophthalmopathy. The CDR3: CASSLHRPGRRTYEQYF. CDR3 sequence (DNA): TGTGCCAGCAGTCTCCATCGTCCGGGACGCCGCACCTACGAGCAGTACTTC.